The present T cell receptor (beta chain) was sequenced within a study of T cell responses to AZD1222 COVID-19 vaccine. Study-level points and caveats: Clonal diversity was possibly underestimated; the donors were predominantly white British and more often female.

Sequencing was performed with immunoSEQ multiplex PCR; in TCRdb, only in-frame clones are kept and a portion is missing. Of 150,000 to 200,000 clones in the sample, 90% to 95% were seen once. Concerning this clone itself: Antigen: not known.

V was clipped by 1 base and J by 2 bases; unmatched bases: 1. The CDR3 loop spans 15 amino acids. From germline, CDR1 is SGHAT and CDR2 FQNNGV. Sequences were derived from peripheral blood, sampled on day 0 of AZD1222 vaccination. This clonotype originated in an adult in good health. The J gene is TRBJ2-1, the V gene TRBV11-2, with 8 positions matching TRBD1. CDR3 nucleotides: TGTGCCAGCAGCTTAGGGACAGGGACCTACAATGAGCAGTTCTTC. This translates into CASSLGTGTYNEQFF.